Given below is one TCR beta chain in context. Its antigen remains unidentified. Trimming cost V 5 bases and J 1 base, with 17 bases left between them. This CDR3 spans 16 amino acids. The V gene's germline CDR1 is SGHTA and CDR2 FQGNSA. Positively selected for CCR7, the CD45RO-negative cells used as naive CD8 cells excluded terminally differentiated effector memory CD45RA+ cells. Donors, without exception, were Caucasian adults residing in Nashville, Tennessee. The table came from immunoSEQ multiplex PCR; TCRdb's copy has only in-frame clones and leaves some out. The sample holds about 2 million clones, about 95% seen once. This entry is derived from a study of shared clonotypes between healthy human individuals. The overall study: Samples came from a couple of female and three male donors aged 18 to 49. CD4 naive and CD4 memory each took three plates per donor, while CD8 naive took two and CD8 memory one.

Study findings and constraints: Among non-shared clonotypes, generation probabilities were lower than among those shared by all four donors.

The chain couples TRBV7-2 to TRBJ2-5, with D possibly matching TRBD1 (6 bases). Sample: naive CD8+ T cells sorted from blood. The sequence was collected from a man aged 18-30 years in good health. The CDR3 DNA sequence: TGTGCCAGCAGCCTCCCAGGACAGTATATCCAAGAGACCCAGTACTTC. Its translation: CASSLPGQYIQETQYF.